The rows below give T cell receptor beta chains drawn from one sample of a study of blood T cell repertoires in COVID-19. Libraries were prepared by immunoSEQ multiplex PCR; TCRdb keeps only in-frame clonotypes and omits some of them. The sample records about 85,000 clones, 90% being singletons. The specimen was peripheral blood. All receptors derive from an elderly woman with active or convalescent COVID-19. Both conserved end residues are part of each CDR3. The D gene is left open where the match is weak. Clone sizes are given selectively: once, few, many, or a class where the clone is expanded.

D	V	J	size	DNA	CDR3
TRBD2	TRBV5-1	TRBJ2-1	-	TGCGCCAGCAGCTTGACGGGAGGGATAACCTACAATGAGCAGTTCTTC	CASSLTGGITYNEQFF
-	TRBV7-3	TRBJ2-7	-	TGTGCCAGCAGCCAGGGGCGGACGAATGAGCAGTACTTC	CASSQGRTNEQYF
-	TRBV6-5	TRBJ1-1	-	TGTGCCAGCATCGGGGGAGCAAACACTGAAGCTTTCTTT	CASIGGANTEAFF
-	TRBV5-5	TRBJ2-3	-	TGTGCCAGCAGCTCGGGACTCTCGAGCACAGATACGCAGTATTTT	CASSSGLSSTDTQYF
TRBD2	TRBV5-4	TRBJ2-3	once	TGTGCCAGCAGCACGGGGGGAGCGGGAGTAACAGATACGCAGTATTTT	CASSTGGAGVTDTQYF
-	TRBV27	TRBJ1-1	-	TGTGCCAGCAGCCGAGAGGTGAACACTGAAGCTTTCTTT	CASSREVNTEAFF
TRBD1	TRBV27	TRBJ1-1	-	TGTGCCAGCAGTTTATCGGGACAGGGCCCGGTAGCTTTCTTT	CASSLSGQGPVAFF
TRBD1	TRBV28	TRBJ2-1	-	TGTGCCAGCAGTCCGCCGGGACAGGGGGCTAATGAGCAGTTCTTC	CASSPPGQGANEQFF
-	TRBV5-4	TRBJ1-1	-	TGTGCCAGCAGCTTGGACCCCGGTACTGAAGCTTTCTTT	CASSLDPGTEAFF
TRBD1	TRBV28	TRBJ2-7	-	TGTGCCAGCAGACCGCCGGGACAGGGGATGGGAGAGCAGTACTTC	CASRPPGQGMGEQYF
-	TRBV5-1	TRBJ2-5	-	TGCGCCAGCAGCTTGGTGTTTGGGTCGGCGGGGGAGACCCAGTACTTC	CASSLVFGSAGETQYF
TRBD1	TRBV5-4	TRBJ2-5	-	TGTGCCAGCAGCGGACAGGGTTTGGCATGGGAAGAGACCCAGTACTTC	CASSGQGLAWEETQYF
-	TRBV28	TRBJ1-4	-	TGTGCCAGCAGTACAGGGTTCGGGACTAATGAAAAACTGTTTTTT	CASSTGFGTNEKLFF
-	TRBV29-1	TRBJ2-3	once	TGCAGCGTACTTCAGGGGACCGATACGCAGTATTTT	CSVLQGTDTQYF
-	TRBV10-3	TRBJ2-5	-	TGTGCCATCAGCAATCCGCAGAGATGGAGGGACCAAGAGACCCAGTACTTC	CAISNPQRWRDQETQYF
TRBD1	TRBV7-2	TRBJ1-3	-	TGTGCCAGCAGCTTAGGTTGGGACAGGGCCTTCTCTGGAAACACCATATATTTT	CASSLGWDRAFSGNTIYF
-	TRBV28	TRBJ2-7	-	TGTGCCAGCAGACCCGGGTCCTACTCCTACGAGCAGTACTTC	CASRPGSYSYEQYF
TRBD2	TRBV9	TRBJ2-7	-	TGTGCCAGCAGCCCCCGGACTAGCGGGAGGGCATTAGAGCAGTACTTC	CASSPRTSGRALEQYF
-	TRBV19	TRBJ2-4	-	TGTGCCAGTAAAGGCTCTTCGTCGGGCAAAAACATTCAGTACTTC	CASKGSSSGKNIQYF
TRBD2	TRBV28	TRBJ2-3	once	TGTGCCAGCAGTCCGAATTGGGGAGGGCCAACAGATACGCAGTATTTT	CASSPNWGGPTDTQYF
TRBD1	TRBV6-6	TRBJ1-4	-	TGTGCCAGCAGTAACGGACAGGGGGGAGAAAAACTGTTTTTT	CASSNGQGGEKLFF
TRBD1	TRBV7-2	TRBJ2-2	-	TGTGCCAGCAGCTTTAGGACAGGGAACACCGGGGAGCTGTTTTTT	CASSFRTGNTGELFF
TRBD2	TRBV7-9	TRBJ2-1	-	TGTGCCAGCAGCGACCTTAGCGGGAGTATATACAATGAGCAGTTCTTC	CASSDLSGSIYNEQFF
-	TRBV10-3	TRBJ2-5	-	TGTGCCATCGCGGGACAGCACCAAGAGACCCAGTACTTC	CAIAGQHQETQYF
-	TRBV19	TRBJ1-5	few	TGTGCCAGTAGTGTGACACTTCCTCAGCCCCAGCATTTT	CASSVTLPQPQHF
-	TRBV5-4	TRBJ1-2	-	TGTGCCAGCAGCACGCCGGGGACTGATGGCTACACCTTC	CASSTPGTDGYTF
TRBD2	TRBV7-2	TRBJ2-3	once	TGTGCCAGCAGCTCCGGGACTAGCGGGAGATTTGATACGCAGTATTTT	CASSSGTSGRFDTQYF
-	TRBV10-1	TRBJ1-6	-	TGCGCCAGCATGGGTGTAGGACAGCCGATTTATAATTCACCCCTCCACTTT	CASMGVGQPIYNSPLHF
-	TRBV7-3	TRBJ1-3	-	TGTGCCAGCAGCTTGGTGGGGGGATTAGGAAACACCATATATTTT	CASSLVGGLGNTIYF
TRBD2	TRBV19	TRBJ2-1	-	TGTGCCAGTAGTCCGGGACTAGCGGGATACTACAATGAGCAGTTCTTC	CASSPGLAGYYNEQFF
TRBD2	TRBV6-2/TRBV6-3	TRBJ2-5	-	TGTGCCAGCAGTTATGGGGAGCTAGCGGGAGTTTACGAGACCCAGTACTTC	CASSYGELAGVYETQYF
TRBD1	TRBV11-2	TRBJ1-2	-	TGTGCCAGCAGCTTGGGGACAGGGGGCGCGAACTATGGCTACACCTTC	CASSLGTGGANYGYTF
-	TRBV30	TRBJ1-1	-	TGTGCCTTGAACAGCGGAAGGGCAAGAGGCACTGAAGCTTTCTTT	CALNSGRARGTEAFF
TRBD1	TRBV27	TRBJ2-7	-	TGTGCCAGCAGTTTCCGATACCGGGACAGGGTAGGGTACGAGCAGTACTTC	CASSFRYRDRVGYEQYF
-	TRBV24-1	TRBJ2-2	-	TGTGCCACCAGTGGGCCTTATAACACCGGGGAGCTGTTTTTT	CATSGPYNTGELFF
-	TRBV10-3	TRBJ2-7	-	TGTGCCATCAGTGAGTCGACTTCCCCCACCTACGAGCAGTACTTC	CAISESTSPTYEQYF
-	TRBV5-6	TRBJ2-1	-	TGTGCCAGCAGCTTGGCTGGACTGGCCAATGAGCAGTTCTTC	CASSLAGLANEQFF
TRBD1	TRBV20-1	TRBJ2-7	-	TGCAGTGCTAGTTTCCAGGGGGTAAGGGGCGAGCAGTACTTC	CSASFQGVRGEQYF
TRBD1	TRBV18	TRBJ1-2	-	TGTGCCAGCTCCCCGATGACAGGGTCTTATGACTATGGCTACACCTTC	CASSPMTGSYDYGYTF
-	TRBV4-3	TRBJ2-7	-	TGCGCCAGCAGCCAAGTTCCTCAAACTACCAATCTTGGATCCTACGAGCAGTACTTC	CASSQVPQTTNLGSYEQYF
TRBD1	TRBV27	TRBJ2-1	-	TGTGCCAGCAGCCCCGTGGGGCAGGGGGTCCTCAATGAGCAGTTCTTC	CASSPVGQGVLNEQFF
TRBD1	TRBV28	TRBJ2-2	-	TGTGCCAGCAGACGGGGGACAGGTTCAGGGGAGCTGTTTTTT	CASRRGTGSGELFF
-	TRBV9	TRBJ1-2	once	TGTGCCAGCAGCCCGGGACTCTATGGCTACACCTTC	CASSPGLYGYTF
-	TRBV19	TRBJ1-6	-	TGTGCCAGTAGACCTAGGCAGGGTGAAAATTCACCCCTCCACTTT	CASRPRQGENSPLHF
TRBD1	TRBV29-1	TRBJ2-1	-	TGCAGCGTTGAAGATCTTACAGGGGGCGAGTCCTACAATGAGCAGTTCTTC	CSVEDLTGGESYNEQFF
-	TRBV6-5	TRBJ1-3	-	TGTGCCAGCAGTTACTCGGGACATCCCTCTGGAAACACCATATATTTT	CASSYSGHPSGNTIYF
-	TRBV7-9	TRBJ1-4	-	TGTGCCAGCAGCTTAGCATGGGCAGGAACTAATGAAAAACTGTTTTTT	CASSLAWAGTNEKLFF
TRBD2	TRBV18	TRBJ2-1	-	TGTGCCAGCTCACCAGATGCGGGAGCCCACAATGAGCAGTTCTTC	CASSPDAGAHNEQFF
TRBD1	TRBV6-5	TRBJ2-7	-	TGTGCCAGTGACTGGGACAGGGGTTCAGGCGAGCAGTACTTC	CASDWDRGSGEQYF
TRBD2	TRBV28	TRBJ2-7	-	TGTGCCAGCCCCCCCCCGGGACTAGCGGCAAGCTCCTACGAGCAGTACTTC	CASPPPGLAASSYEQYF
-	TRBV18	TRBJ2-1	-	TGTGCCAGCTCACCACCGTCAGGGCAGGATAGGGAGCAGTTCTTC	CASSPPSGQDREQFF
-	TRBV6-2/TRBV6-3	TRBJ2-2	-	TGTGCCAGCAGTCACCCGGGACACCAGAACACCGGGGAGCTGTTTTTT	CASSHPGHQNTGELFF
-	TRBV5-6	TRBJ1-2	-	TGTGCCAGCAGCTTGTCGGGTACCAACTATGGCTACACCTTC	CASSLSGTNYGYTF
TRBD2	TRBV19	TRBJ2-1	-	TGTGCCAGTAGTATGGGGACTAGCAAGCGGTACAATGAGCAGTTCTTC	CASSMGTSKRYNEQFF